These 5 T cell receptor beta chains share one sample of origin, sequenced in a study of OX40 agonist ivuxolimab in advanced cancers. The assay was immunoSEQ multiplex PCR, and TCRdb's table has in-frame clones only and misses some. The data contain tens of thousands of clones, around 90% of them seen just once; the ten biggest clones take up 2.5% to 3%. The input for sequencing was CD4+ or CD8+ T cells sorted from blood, taken in a trial of the OX40 agonist ivuxolimab. The receptors stem from an adult with an advanced solid tumor such as melanoma, head and neck, liver or kidney cancer.

The J gene is TRBJ2-3, the V gene TRBV6-1; no clear D. Germline CDR1 reads MNHNS; CDR2 reads SASEGT. V was pared by 1 base and J by 6 bases, with 11 bases between. The CDR3 length is 14 residues. The CDR3 DNA sequence: TGTGCCAGCAGTGAAGGTTGGGTTGCGGATACGCAGTATTTT. The encoded protein is CASSEGWVADTQYF.

The gene calls are TRBV19 and TRBJ2-1; D unclear. This CDR3 is 13 amino acids long. The ends were cut back, 4 bases at V and 10 bases at J, with 14 bases in the middle. CDR1 and CDR2 from the germline V gene are LNHDA and SQIVND (reference sequence). This chain's CDR3 is CASSTRALGEQFF. The DNA of the CDR3 is TGTGCCAGTAGTACCCGGGCCTTAGGGGAGCAGTTCTTC.

The J gene is TRBJ2-7, the V gene TRBV30; 7 nucleotides line up with TRBD2. The V gene's germline CDR1 is GTSNPN and CDR2 SVGIG (reference sequence). The CDR3 spans 14 residues. V dropped 0 bases and J dropped 0; count of bases not matched to a gene: 2. As DNA, the CDR3 is TGTGCCTGGAGTGTATCGGGGGGCTCCTACGAGCAGTACTTC. Translation gives CAWSVSGGSYEQYF.

The V gene is TRBV7-8, the J gene TRBJ2-3; D is unclear. Germline lookup yields CDR1 SGHVS and CDR2 FQNEAQ. Trimming took 2 bases from V and 0 from J, leaving 9 bases between them. CDR3 size: 15 residues. This chain's CDR3 is CASSLSTSSTDTQYF. The CDR3 coding sequence is TGTGCCAGCAGCTTATCAACGTCTAGCACAGATACGCAGTATTTT.

The rearrangement uses TRBV12-5 and TRBJ2-3; D not certain. The CDR3 has 14 residues. Germline-derived CDR1 and CDR2 are LGHNT and FRNRAP. Trimming shortened V by 0 bases and J by 1 base, and 5 bases separated the two germline ends. The CDR3 sequence: CASGLVSGTDTQYF. CDR3 coding DNA: TGTGCTAGTGGTTTGGTAAGCGGCACAGATACGCAGTATTTT.